This entry lists 26 T cell receptor beta chains sequenced from one sample in a study of T cell responses to AZD1222 COVID-19 vaccine. Profiling relied on immunoSEQ multiplex PCR, and the TCRdb table lists in-frame clones only, not all of them. The sample includes about 140,000 clones, almost 95% of them seen just once. The sample consisted of peripheral blood, taken 28 days after the second AZD1222 dose. The receptors here all came from an adult who received the AZD1222 COVID-19 vaccine.

This rearrangement joins TRBV6-5 to TRBJ2-3; 10 bases agree with TRBD2. The junction had 7 bases not matched to a gene; V was cut back by 0 bases and J by 7 bases. The CDR3 spans 16 residues. CDR1 MNHEY and CDR2 SVGAGI come from the germline V gene. The CDR3 nucleotides are TGTGCCAGCAGTTACTCACTAGCGGGGAGTCTCTATACGCAGTATTTT. This encodes CASSYSLAGSLYTQYF.

The genes are TRBV10-3 and TRBJ1-6; D unclear. The CDR3 runs to 15 residues. Trimming took off 0 bases at V and 5 bases at J, with 8 bases between the two ends. The germline gives CDR1 ENHRY, CDR2 SYGVKD. The CDR3 DNA reads as TGTGCCATCAGTGAGTCTTGGCCGGATAATTCACCCCTCCACTTT. Protein: CAISESWPDNSPLHF.

The chain is built from TRBV19 and TRBJ1-5; TRBD1 matches 7 bases. CDR1 LNHDA and CDR2 SQIVND come from the germline V gene (reference sequence). Losses at the gene ends were 6 bases for V and 2 bases for J; bases not matched to a gene: 4. The CDR3 loop spans 14 amino acids. CDR3 protein: CASRLGTGNQPQHF. CDR3 coding DNA: TGTGCCAGTAGGCTAGGGACAGGCAATCAGCCCCAGCATTTT.

This chain connects TRBV11-3 to TRBJ1-1, with 7 positions matching TRBD1. Unmatched junction bases numbered 5, after V lost 3 bases and J lost 4 bases. The CDR3 is 14 amino acids. CDR1 is SGHNT, CDR2 YENEEA, per germline. DNA for the CDR3: TGTGCCAGCAGCTTGGGACAGTCCAGCACTGAAGCTTTCTTT. It yields the protein CASSLGQSSTEAFF. Full variable domain (outside the CDR3, taken from reference TRBV11-3 and TRBJ1-1): EAGVVQSPRYKIIEKKQPVAFWCNPISGHNTLYWYLQNLGQGPELLIRYENEEAVDDSQLPKDRFSAERLKGVDSTLKIQPAELGDSAVYLCASSLGQSSTEAFFGQGTRLTVV.

The chain couples TRBV2 to TRBJ1-2; 10 bases match TRBD1. From germline, CDR1 is SNHLY and CDR2 FYNNEI. The length of the CDR3 is 17 residues. V gave up 2 bases and J gave up 8 bases; unmatched junction bases: 14. CDR3: CASSEPMSRDRGKGYTF. The CDR3 region has the DNA TGTGCCAGCAGTGAACCCATGAGCCGGGACAGGGGTAAGGGCTACACCTTC. Using reference TRBV2 and TRBJ1-2 for the parts outside the CDR3, the full variable domain is EPEVTQTPSHQVTQMGQEVILRCVPISNHLYFYWYRQILGQKVEFLVSFYNNEISEKSEIFDDQFSVERPDGSNFTLKIRSTKLEDSAMYFCASSEPMSRDRGKGYTFGSGTRLTVV.

The chain links TRBV7-6 to TRBJ1-4, with D perhaps TRBD1 (5 bases). This CDR3 has 16 amino acids. V was pared by 1 base and J by 3 bases, with 12 bases between. In germline, CDR1 is SGHVS, CDR2 FNYEAQ. The CDR3 sequence is CASSLGGGVPNEKLFF. CDR3 nucleotide sequence: TGTGCCAGCAGCTTAGGAGGAGGGGTACCTAATGAAAAACTGTTTTTT.

J is TRBJ1-3 and V is TRBV29-1; D is perhaps TRBD1 (6 bases). From germline, CDR1 is SQVTM and CDR2 ANQGSEA. The CDR3 runs 13 residues. V gave up 6 bases and J gave up 2 bases, with 11 bases separating them. CDR3 region: CSVYRDAGNTIYF. The CDR3 region has the DNA TGCAGCGTCTACAGGGATGCTGGAAACACCATATATTTT.

The chain has TRBV2 and TRBJ2-3; D could derive from TRBD1 or TRBD2 (6 bases each). Germline V gene lookup returns CDR1 SNHLY and CDR2 FYNNEI. Trimming cost V 6 bases and J 8 bases, with 9 bases left between them. CDR3 length: 11 amino acids. DNA for the CDR3: TGTGCCAGCAGGGGGGGCGGTACGCAGTATTTT. It specifies CASRGGGTQYF.

The chain recombines TRBV7-9 with TRBJ2-7, with TRBD2 as a possible D gene (6 bases). The germline gives CDR1 SEHNR, CDR2 FQNEAQ (reference sequence). The CDR3 is made up of 15 amino acids. Deletions cut 0 bases from V and 2 bases from J, with 11 bases between. In DNA, the CDR3 is TGTGCCAGCAGCTTAGCGGGACGGGGGACCTACGAGCAGTACTTC. The encoded protein is CASSLAGRGTYEQYF.

The V call is TRBV5-1, the J call TRBJ2-2; D call uncertain. V was cut by 4 bases and J by 5 bases, with 18 bases left in between. The CDR3 extends over 16 amino acids. Germline CDR1 is SGHRS and CDR2 is YFSETQ. CDR3 in DNA: TGCGCCAGCAGCCCCGAGGCAGCACTGGGGACCGGGGAGCTGTTTTTT. It translates to CASSPEAALGTGELFF.

This clone was seen more than once but under ten times. The DNA for the CDR3 is TGTGCCAGCAGTTATTTAGCAAGGCACAATGAGCAGTTCTTC. It encodes CASSYLARHNEQFF. This chain connects TRBV28 to TRBJ2-1; no firm D call. The CDR3 length is 14 residues. Trimming took 4 bases from V and 5 from J, leaving 12 bases between them. CDR1 MDHEN and CDR2 SYDVKM come from the germline V gene.

The chain is built from TRBV5-4 and TRBJ2-7, with 14 nucleotides matching TRBD2. The CDR3 covers 18 residues. Germline CDR1 reads SGHNT; CDR2 reads YYREEE (reference sequence). V shed 4 bases, J shed 0 bases, and the junction held 9 bases outside the gene matches. DNA of the CDR3: TGTGCCAGCAGCAAAGGACTAGCGGGAGGAACAACCTCCTACGAGCAGTACTTC. Protein: CASSKGLAGGTTSYEQYF.

V is TRBV28 and J is TRBJ2-5, with D unresolved. The CDR3 consists of 13 residues. The germline gives CDR1 MDHEN, CDR2 SYDVKM. Trimming shortened V by 5 bases and J by 0 bases, and 7 bases separated the two germline ends. CDR3 in amino acids: CASSPGHQETQYF. The CDR3 DNA reads as TGTGCCAGCAGTCCAGGACACCAAGAGACCCAGTACTTC. The entire variable domain, with the rest obtained from reference TRBV28 and TRBJ2-5, is as follows: DVKVTQSSRYLVKRTGEKVFLECVQDMDHENMFWYRQDPGLGLRLIYFSYDVKMKEKGDIPEGYSVSREKKERFSLILESASTNQTSMYLCASSPGHQETQYFGPGTRLLVL.

The rearrangement joins TRBV5-5 to TRBJ1-1; D is perhaps TRBD1 (5 bases). Germline CDR1 reads SGHKS; CDR2 reads YYEKEE (reference sequence). The CDR3 covers 13 residues. Trimming cost V 9 bases and J 1 base, with 13 bases left between them. CDR3 in DNA: TGTGCCACCAGGGCCCAATCGAACACTGAAGCTTTCTTT. This translates into CATRAQSNTEAFF.

The V gene is TRBV10-3, the J gene TRBJ1-4; 11 nucleotides match TRBD1. V dropped 8 bases and J dropped 7; count of bases not matched to a gene: 3. CDR3 length equals 13 residues. CDR1 is ENHRY, CDR2 SYGVKD, per germline. CDR3 sequence: CAIGQGAGEKLFF. For the CDR3, the DNA is TGTGCCATCGGACAGGGGGCGGGTGAAAAACTGTTTTTT.

The CDR3 here is CASSETREKGYTF. The CDR3 nucleotides are TGTGCCAGCAGTGAAACGAGGGAAAAAGGCTACACCTTC. V usage is TRBV25-1 and J usage is TRBJ1-2, with D unclear. The V end was cut by 2 bases, the J end by 8 bases, with 12 bases between. CDR1 is MGHDK and CDR2 is SYGVNS in the germline V gene. The CDR3 runs to 13 residues.

V usage is TRBV30 and J usage is TRBJ2-1; 10 nucleotides match TRBD2. CDR1 and CDR2 (germline): GTSNPN, SVGIG (reference sequence). V lost 3 bases to trimming and J lost 5 bases; unmatched junction nucleotides: 4. There are 14 residues in the CDR3. CDR3 amino acids: CAWSLGLANNEQFF. The CDR3 bases are TGTGCCTGGAGCTTGGGACTAGCGAACAATGAGCAGTTCTTC.

The rearrangement uses TRBV27 and TRBJ2-5; TRBD1 or TRBD2 may be the D gene (6 bases each). CDR3 length: 16 amino acids. The V end lost 3 bases, the J end lost 2 bases, and 16 bases lay between the germline ends. Germline values: CDR1 MNHEY, CDR2 SMNVEV (reference sequence). CDR3 residues: CASSLNPGGTQETQYF. The CDR3 coding sequence is TGTGCCAGCAGTTTGAATCCCGGGGGCACTCAAGAGACCCAGTACTTC.

CDR3 protein: CASSPGTGGYGYTF. CDR3 DNA: TGTGCCAGCAGCCCCGGGACAGGGGGCTATGGCTACACCTTC. The genes are TRBV9 and TRBJ1-2, with TRBD1 matching over 11 bases. This CDR3 region has 14 residues. From germline, CDR1 is SGDLS and CDR2 YYNGEE. J gave up 4 bases and V 4 bases, and 3 bases lay outside the gene matches.

V is TRBV19 and J is TRBJ1-5; D is possibly TRBD1 (6 bases). The CDR3 sequence is 14 residues long. V was cut by 8 bases and J by 2 bases, with 13 bases left in between. Germline assignment: CDR1 LNHDA and CDR2 SQIVND (reference sequence). In DNA form, the CDR3 reads TGTGCCAGTGGGTACAGGGAAGGCAATCAGCCCCAGCATTTT. Residues: CASGYREGNQPQHF.

The genes are TRBV28 and TRBJ2-1; D unclear. Germline V lookup: CDR1 MDHEN, CDR2 SYDVKM. The germline V and J ends were trimmed by 7 bases and 6 bases, with 19 bases remaining between them. The CDR3 runs to 15 residues. The CDR3: CASTSPARRGNEQFF. CDR3 nucleotides: TGTGCCAGCACCTCTCCGGCCCGACGAGGCAATGAGCAGTTCTTC.

The chain carries TRBV5-1 and TRBJ2-7, with 9 bases fitting TRBD2. This CDR3 has 16 residues. CDR1 SGHRS and CDR2 YFSETQ come from the germline V gene. V dropped 0 bases and J dropped 0; count of bases not matched to a gene: 4. The CDR3 protein is CASSLDSGSVSYEQYF. CDR3 nucleotides: TGCGCCAGCAGCTTGGATAGCGGGAGCGTCTCCTACGAGCAGTACTTC.

The rearrangement joins TRBV11-3 to TRBJ2-2; the D is unclear. This CDR3 spans 12 amino acids. Between the trimmed V and J ends, which lost 1 base and 4 bases, there was a span of 1 base. Germline V gene sequence: CDR1 SGHNT, CDR2 YENEEA. Here the CDR3 DNA reads TGTGCCAGCAGCTTAGGCACCGGGGAGCTGTTTTTT. Translating gives CASSLGTGELFF.

CDR3 in DNA: TGTGCCAGCAGCCTCCCTGGACTAGCGACCCGGGGGGAGTTCTTC. Encoded protein: CASSLPGLATRGEFF. This chain joins TRBV28 and TRBJ2-1, with 9 bases aligning to TRBD2. The CDR3 is made up of 15 amino acids. The V segment lost 6 bases and the J segment 14 bases; nucleotides outside the gene matches: 17. Germline V gene sequence: CDR1 MDHEN, CDR2 SYDVKM.

This chain joins TRBV18 and TRBJ2-4; TRBD2 aligns across 7 bases. Trimming at V came to 0 bases and at J to 6 bases, leaving 5 bases not matched to a gene. The V gene's germline CDR1 is KGHSH and CDR2 LQKENI. There are 15 residues in the CDR3. The CDR3 bases are TGTGCCAGCTCACCACCAGCGGGGAATTTAAACATTCAGTACTTC. Translated, it gives CASSPPAGNLNIQYF.

The chain is built from TRBV24-1 and TRBJ2-2; D remains ambiguous. The CDR3 is 17 amino acids. V was shortened by 5 bases and J by 5 bases, with 20 bases between the two germline ends. The germline V gene has CDR1 KGHDR and CDR2 SFDVKD. CDR3: CATSATYQSDFTGELFF. CDR3 coding DNA: TGTGCCACCAGTGCCACGTACCAATCCGATTTTACCGGGGAGCTGTTTTTT.